A single sample is the source of the 23 T cell receptor beta chains below, sequenced in a study of CD8+ T cells in alopecia areata. This sample's treatment: oral pan-JAK inhibitor, 5-10 mg twice daily. Sequencing templates came from extracted RNA that was reverse transcribed into cDNA. Method: immunoSEQ multiplex PCR; TCRdb's copy keeps in-frame clones and lacks some. In the table there are about 70,000 clones, roughly 30% of which are singletons. This specimen consisted of CD8+ T cells sorted from blood, obtained at week 4, from a patient treated with tofacitinib. All receptors derive from a human donor with alopecia areata.

CDR3 sequence reads: CASSSRPYNEQFF. In DNA, the CDR3 is TGTGCCAGCAGCTCCCGACCGTACAATGAGCAGTTCTTC. The chain is built from TRBV11-2 and TRBJ2-1, with D unresolved. Trimming took off 4 bases at V and 4 bases at J, with 8 bases between the two ends. This CDR3 has 13 residues. Germline CDR1 is SGHAT and CDR2 is FQNNGV.

The chain carries TRBV4-1 and TRBJ2-3; D tentatively reads TRBD1 or TRBD2 (7 bases each). Deletions cut 1 base from V and 5 bases from J, with 13 bases between. This CDR3 contains 15 residues. Germline CDR1 is MGHRA and CDR2 is YSYEKL. CDR3 region: CASSQAPRGGDTQYF. Written as DNA, the CDR3 is TGCGCCAGCAGCCAAGCTCCCAGGGGGGGAGATACGCAGTATTTT.

This clone was observed a few times. The V and J genes are TRBV27 and TRBJ2-7; the match to TRBD1 covers 11 bases. Germline V CDR1 and CDR2: MNHEY, SMNVEV (reference sequence). This CDR3 region has 15 residues. V was clipped by 7 bases and J by 6 bases; unmatched bases: 11. CDR3 sequence reads: CASTDRGTGGGEQYF. The CDR3 region has the DNA TGTGCCAGCACCGATAGGGGGACAGGGGGAGGCGAGCAGTACTTC.

The chain carries TRBV7-8 and TRBJ1-4; TRBD1 might be the D (5 bases). The CDR3 has 12 amino acids. CDR1 SGHVS and CDR2 FQNEAQ come from the germline V gene. V dropped 4 bases and J dropped 13 bases, with 13 bases sitting between them. CDR3 region: CASSSAGDGLFF. The CDR3 DNA reads as TGTGCCAGCAGCTCGGCTGGGGACGGACTGTTTTTT.

The chain has TRBV30 and TRBJ2-1; tentative D call: TRBD2 (6 bases). Looked up from germline, CDR1 is GTSNPN and CDR2 is SVGIG (reference sequence). CDR3 length: 15 amino acids. Trimming shortened V by 5 bases and J by 3 bases, and 17 bases separated the two germline ends. Here the CDR3 reads CAWGMDRGYYNEQFF. CDR3 nucleotides: TGTGCCTGGGGTATGGATCGGGGGTACTACAATGAGCAGTTCTTC.

The gene calls are TRBV27 and TRBJ2-1, with D tentatively TRBD2 (6 bases). Trimming removed 6 bases at V and 7 bases at J, with 7 bases between. Germline assignment: CDR1 MNHEY and CDR2 SMNVEV (reference sequence). The CDR3 is made up of 11 amino acids. The chain's CDR3 is CASRGGNEQFF. In nucleotides, the CDR3 is TGTGCCAGCAGAGGAGGGAATGAGCAGTTCTTC.

This clone showed up just once. The gene calls are TRBV11-1 and TRBJ2-3, with no clear D. Looked up from germline, CDR1 is SGHAT and CDR2 is FQDESV (reference sequence). Trimming pared 5 bases from V and 4 bases from J, leaving 13 bases between. CDR3 length equals 14 residues. This chain's CDR3 is CASSQVLGPDTQYF. The CDR3 DNA reads as TGTGCCAGCAGCCAAGTGCTAGGACCAGATACGCAGTATTTT. Full variable domain (remainder filled in from reference TRBV11-1 and TRBJ2-3): EAEVAQSPRYKITEKSQAVAFWCDPISGHATLYWYRQILGQGPELLVQFQDESVVDDSQLPKDRFSAERLKGVDSTLKIQPAELGDSAMYLCASSQVLGPDTQYFGPGTRLTVL.

This clone has just one count. This rearrangement joins TRBV11-2 to TRBJ2-1; 11 bases are shared with TRBD1. Germline values: CDR1 SGHAT, CDR2 FQNNGV. Trimming at V came to 7 bases and at J to 5 bases, leaving 1 base not matched to a gene. CDR3 length: 13 residues. This CDR3 reads CASKDRGHNEQFF. The CDR3 DNA sequence: TGTGCCAGCAAGGACAGGGGGCACAATGAGCAGTTCTTC.

The chain has TRBV23-1 and TRBJ2-7; D tentatively fits TRBD1 or TRBD2 (5 bases each). TRBV23-1 has ORF status, its function being uncertain. The V and J ends lost 0 bases and 5 bases respectively, with 14 bases between them. The CDR3 consists of 15 residues. In nucleotides, the CDR3 is TGCGCCAGCAGTCAATCGAGGGGAGAGCCGGACGAGCAGTACTTC. It translates to CASSQSRGEPDEQYF.

This clone turned up a few times. The V and J genes are TRBV9 and TRBJ2-3; no clear D. V lost 0 bases, J lost 5 bases, and 7 bases lay in between. The CDR3 consists of 13 residues. CDR1 and CDR2 (germline): SGDLS, YYNGEE. CDR3 protein: CASSVDRRDTQYF. The CDR3 DNA sequence: TGTGCCAGCAGCGTAGATAGGCGAGATACGCAGTATTTT.

This clone was found a few times. The chain has TRBV29-1 and TRBJ2-1; 13 bases fit TRBD2. The junction had 5 bases not matched to a gene; V was cut back by 7 bases and J by 2 bases. The CDR3 is made up of 15 amino acids. The V gene's germline CDR1 is SQVTM and CDR2 ANQGSEA. DNA for the CDR3: TGCAGCGCCCAGGGACTAGCGGGACCCTACAATGAGCAGTTCTTC. Protein: CSAQGLAGPYNEQFF.

J is TRBJ1-3 and V is TRBV9; D is ambiguous. The CDR3 has 16 amino acids. V was cut by 0 bases and J by 0 bases, with 10 bases left in between. In germline, CDR1 is SGDLS, CDR2 YYNGEE. CDR3 coding DNA: TGTGCCAGCAGCGTAGCCCTTGCACACTCTGGAAACACCATATATTTT. This codes for CASSVALAHSGNTIYF.

V gene TRBV29-1 combines with J gene TRBJ2-3, with 12 bases fitting TRBD2. The CDR3 runs 15 residues. V lost 7 bases, J lost 2 bases, and 7 bases stayed unmatched. Germline lookup yields CDR1 SQVTM and CDR2 ANQGSEA. CDR3 sequence (DNA): TGCAGCGATTGGACTAGCGGGACACTCACAGATACGCAGTATTTT. This encodes CSDWTSGTLTDTQYF.

The gene calls are TRBV6-5 and TRBJ1-5, with D hard to call. The CDR3 consists of 15 residues. Germline CDR1 reads MNHEY; CDR2 reads SVGAGI. Trimming took off 0 bases at V and 6 bases at J, with 12 bases between the two ends. The DNA of the CDR3 is TGTGCCAGCAGTTACTCGGACGGGCCGGGTCAGCCCCAGCATTTT. This encodes CASSYSDGPGQPQHF.

The chain recombines TRBV29-1 with TRBJ2-1; 14 bases fit TRBD2. V lost 6 bases, J lost 3 bases, and 7 bases stayed unmatched. The CDR3 has 16 amino acids. Germline-derived CDR1 and CDR2 are SQVTM and ANQGSEA. CDR3 loop: CSVSSGLAGVYNEQFF. The DNA of the CDR3 is TGCAGCGTGTCATCGGGACTAGCGGGAGTCTACAATGAGCAGTTCTTC.

This clone was seen only once. Other DNA sequences of this sample code for an identical CDR3. The chain couples TRBV7-9 to TRBJ1-1; 7 positions match TRBD1. Germline V lookup: CDR1 SEHNR, CDR2 FQNEAQ (reference sequence). The CDR3 covers 12 residues. The V gene end was trimmed by 5 bases and the J gene end by 4 bases; junction bases not matched to a gene: 1. CDR3 protein: CASSPGGTEAFF. As DNA, the CDR3 is TGTGCCAGCAGCCCAGGGGGCACTGAAGCTTTCTTT.

This chain links TRBV5-5 with TRBJ1-1; D possibly corresponds to TRBD1 (5 bases). From germline, CDR1 is SGHKS and CDR2 YYEKEE (reference sequence). The CDR3 length is 13 residues. V lost 4 bases, J lost 3 bases, and 10 bases lay in between. CDR3 nucleotide sequence: TGTGCCAGCAGCCCTGGACAAGACACTGAAGCTTTCTTT. It encodes CASSPGQDTEAFF.

This clone was counted between two and nine times. The chain joins TRBV4-1 to TRBJ2-5, with 7 bases identical to TRBD1. Per the germline V gene, CDR1 is MGHRA and CDR2 is YSYEKL. The V segment lost 0 bases and the J segment 3 bases; nucleotides outside the gene matches: 4. This CDR3 contains 15 residues. CDR3 coding DNA: TGCGCCAGCAGCCAAGATCGGGACAGAAAAGAGACCCAGTACTTC. The encoded protein is CASSQDRDRKETQYF.

The genes are TRBV7-6 and TRBJ2-7; 7 bases agree with TRBD2. Germline-derived CDR1 and CDR2 are SGHVS and FNYEAQ. The length of the CDR3 is 16 residues. The V segment lost 2 bases and the J segment 4 bases; nucleotides outside the gene matches: 11. CDR3 region: CASSLTSAARSYEQYF. The CDR3 DNA reads TGTGCCAGCAGCTTAACTAGCGCCGCGCGTTCTTACGAGCAGTACTTC.

In this sample, this clone turned up a few times. The V call is TRBV29-1, the J call TRBJ2-2; the D call may be TRBD1 or TRBD2 (5 bases each). The V gene's germline CDR1 is SQVTM and CDR2 ANQGSEA. V lost 7 bases and J 4 bases, leaving 10 bases between the germline ends. The CDR3 consists of 12 residues. CDR3 region: CSAAGGTGELFF. The CDR3 bases are TGCAGCGCAGCTGGGGGCACCGGGGAGCTGTTTTTT.

In this sample, this clone turned up once. The V gene is TRBV29-1, the J gene TRBJ2-2; the match to TRBD2 covers 12 bases. CDR3 size: 15 residues. Germline V gene lookup returns CDR1 SQVTM and CDR2 ANQGSEA. The V segment lost 7 bases and the J segment 2 bases; nucleotides outside the gene matches: 5. CDR3 residues: CSAASGRENTGELFF. In DNA form, the CDR3 reads TGCAGCGCTGCTAGCGGGAGGGAAAACACCGGGGAGCTGTTTTTT.

This chain links TRBV29-1 with TRBJ2-7; the match to TRBD2 covers 9 bases. The ends lost 5 bases at V and 5 bases at J; junction bases unmatched: 7. CDR1 is SQVTM, CDR2 ANQGSEA, per germline. CDR3 length equals 13 residues. CDR3: CSVRPGLAHEQYF. The CDR3 DNA reads TGCAGCGTTCGACCGGGACTAGCTCACGAGCAGTACTTC.

This clone was seen a few times. The chain recombines TRBV11-2 with TRBJ1-1; D is unresolved. There are 14 residues in the CDR3. Trimming took 2 bases from V and 7 from J, leaving 14 bases between them. Germline loops: CDR1 SGHAT, CDR2 FQNNGV. CDR3 DNA: TGTGCCAGCAGCTTAAGCAGGCAGGTTAATGAAGCTTTCTTT. The encoded protein is CASSLSRQVNEAFF.